This T cell receptor beta chain was obtained from a study of OX40 agonist ivuxolimab in advanced cancers. Study details: Ivuxolimab, an antibody acting as an agonist of OX40 (CD134), was used to treat patients. A partial response was reached by three patients: one with hepatocellular carcinoma and two with cutaneous melanoma.

From germline, CDR1 is SNHLY and CDR2 FYNNEI. With 3 bases clipped from V and 3 bases from J, the junction kept 6 bases outside the gene matches. The CDR3 has 15 residues. Cycle 7 day 1, cycle 4 day 1, and baseline were the timepoints at which blood was sampled. This table comes from immunoSEQ multiplex PCR, and its TCRdb copy is limited to in-frame clones, with some not included. The repertoire holds about 75,000 clones, with about nine tenths as singletons. Here the sequenced sample was CD4+ or CD8+ T cells sorted from blood, taken in a trial of the OX40 agonist ivuxolimab. This receptor was taken from an adult with an advanced solid tumor such as melanoma, head and neck, liver or kidney cancer. The chain recombines TRBV2 with TRBJ2-3; 7 bases are a match to TRBD2. DNA for the CDR3: TGTGCCAGCAGTGAGGCGGGAGTGAGGACAGATACGCAGTATTTT. Translated, it gives CASSEAGVRTDTQYF.